This T cell receptor (beta chain) is from a study of T cells in narcolepsy. Overall study findings and caveats: No autoreactive T cell clone sequences appeared in some memory CD4+ repertoires.

Method: immunoSEQ multiplex PCR; TCRdb's copy keeps in-frame clones and lacks some. The table lists just under 35,000 clones, about 85% of them singletons. Worth noting for this clone: Its antigen is as yet unknown.

Germline CDR1 LGHNA, CDR2 YSLEER. The germline V and J ends were trimmed by 0 bases and 1 base, with 10 bases remaining between them. This CDR3 has 16 residues. This sequence joins TRBV4-3 and TRBJ2-4, with a tentative D call TRBD2 (5 bases). This clonotype was sampled from a human donor in good health. The specimen sequenced was memory (CD45RA-) CD4+ T cells from blood. The DNA for the CDR3 is TGCGCCAGCAGCCAAGATCTGACGGGGGCCAAAAACATTCAGTACTTC. Its translation: CASSQDLTGAKNIQYF.